This TCR beta chain derives from a study of shared clonotypes between healthy human individuals. Study results and caveats: The naive CD4 repertoires of a few donors were compared, and around 4.9% of clonotypes were shared. Shared clonotypes across all four donors exceeded non-shared ones in generation probability.

About this clone itself: Its antigen is currently unknown.

Investigators spread the genomic DNA of each subset evenly over several immunoSEQ plates. Repertoires were generated with immunoSEQ multiplex PCR, while TCRdb's copy carries only in-frame clones and drops some. Of approximately 2.4 million clones in the sample, about 94% were seen once. The germline V and J ends were trimmed by 0 bases and 7 bases, with 10 bases remaining between them. The length of the CDR3 is 13 residues. Germline V gene data show CDR1 as MNHEY and CDR2 as SVGAGI. Source material: naive CD4+ T cells sorted from blood. Subset indicated: CD45RA+ positively selected. The V and J genes are TRBV6-5 and TRBJ2-7; D might be TRBD2 (6 bases). This TCR was recovered from a man aged 18 to 30 in good health. CDR3 region: CASSYSGGKEQYF. The CDR3 nucleotides read TGTGCCAGCAGTTACTCCGGGGGTAAGGAGCAGTACTTC.